Given below is one TCR beta chain in context. A read error may be the cause here, since a much bigger clone is one base away. No conserved phenylalanine or tryptophan ends this CDR3, so it is likely a read error. The data are from a study of T cells in Graves' hyperthyroidism and ophthalmopathy. Study in general: Before treatment of any kind, peripheral blood was taken at initial diagnosis.

Ophthalmopathy patients showed a Clinical Activity Score of at least 3, NOSPECS grade of at least 4 and duration under 3 months. Any patient presenting with uncontrolled infection, other autoimmune disease, pregnancy or lactation was left out. TCR beta CDR3 region amplification was performed from RNA transcripts. A set of HTBI primers served as the primers for a first-round RT-PCR of the TCR CDR3. Each CDR3 protein is one row after TCRdb ran MiXCR on the multiplex PCR reads. The sample yields about 600,000 distinct CDR3 sequences, about 14% seen once. This CDR3 has 15 amino acids. Germline V gene sequence: CDR1 GTSNPN, CDR2 SVGIG (reference sequence). V dropped 2 bases and J dropped 5; count of bases not matched to a gene: 9.

The specimen was blood. The gene calls are TRBV30 and TRBJ2-5, with TRBD1 matching 9 bases. The TCR originated in a woman between 50 and 59 years old with Graves' ophthalmopathy. CDR3 amino acids: CAWSPGQGNSETQYL. In nucleotides, the CDR3 is TGTGCCTGGAGTCCCGGACAGGGGAATTCTGAGACCCAGTACCTC.